A selection of T cell receptor beta chains follows, all from one sample in a study of response to subunit inactivated influenza vaccine. TCRdb re-derived calls from the RT-PCR reads in MiXCR, one entry per CDR3 protein. In the table there are more than 500,000 distinct CDR3 sequences, approximately 11% of which are singletons. These records were also assigned to another study, of T cells expressing NK-cell markers.

The sequenced sample was PBMCs from blood, obtained on the day of vaccination. The receptors derive from a man between 45 and 60 years old who received an inactivated influenza vaccine. CDR3s include the opening cysteine and the closing phenylalanine or tryptophan. Each record gives: D gene, clone size, V gene, J gene, CDR3 DNA, CDR3 protein. A D gene is named only where the DNA matches it firmly. Expanded clones are given a class, and other clones once, few, many or no size at all.

>.|.|TRBV7-8|TRBJ1-3
TGTGCCAGCAGCTCGGGAGGGGAGAAGGGAGCGGGAAACACCATATATTTT
CASSSGGEKGAGNTIYF
>.|.|TRBV7-9|TRBJ2-1
TGTGCCACGAGGAACAGGGCAATCAATGAGCAGTTCTTC
CATRNRAINEQFF
>TRBD1|few|TRBV3-1|TRBJ2-7
TGTGCCAGCAGCCAGAGACCGGGACAGGGGAACGAGCAGTACTTC
CASSQRPGQGNEQYF
>TRBD1|many|TRBV20-1|TRBJ1-1
TGCAGTGCTAGGACAGCAGGGGGGAACACTGAAGCTTTCTTT
CSARTAGGNTEAFF
>.|.|TRBV20-1|TRBJ2-1
TGCAGTGCTAGAGCAACCCGCTACAATGAGCAGTTCTTC
CSARATRYNEQFF
>.|few|TRBV4-3|TRBJ2-3
TGCGCCAGCAGCCAAGATGTGCGGGGTTTTAACGCAGATACGCAGTATTTT
CASSQDVRGFNADTQYF
>.|few|TRBV12-3/TRBV12-4|TRBJ2-6
TGTGCCAGCAGTCGGGACACTGGGGCCAACGTCCTGACTTTC
CASSRDTGANVLTF
>TRBD1|.|TRBV12-3/TRBV12-4|TRBJ2-7
TGTGCCAGCAGTTTAGCAGACAGGGGAAATGAGCAGTACTTC
CASSLADRGNEQYF
>TRBD1|.|TRBV4-1|TRBJ1-1
TGCGCCAGCAGCCAAGGGACAGGGCTGAACACTGAAGCTTTCTTT
CASSQGTGLNTEAFF
>.|.|TRBV20-1|TRBJ2-2
TGCAGTGCTAGTGTGGCGGGGAACACCGGGGAGCTGTTTTTT
CSASVAGNTGELFF
>.|.|TRBV20-1|TRBJ2-5
TGCAGTGCTAGAGATAGGTTTCGGGAGACCCAGTACTTC
CSARDRFRETQYF
>TRBD2|.|TRBV5-1|TRBJ2-3
TGCGCCAGCAGCTTGGCCTCATCCAGCGGGGGCACAGATACGCAGTATTTT
CASSLASSSGGTDTQYF
>TRBD1|few|TRBV5-6|TRBJ1-6
TGTGCCAGCAGCGTACGGGACAGGCGGAATTCACCCCTCCACTTT
CASSVRDRRNSPLHF
>TRBD1|many|TRBV7-3|TRBJ1-1
TGTGCCAGCAGCGGGGACAGAAACACTGAAGCTTTCTTT
CASSGDRNTEAFF
>.|few|TRBV6-2/TRBV6-3|TRBJ1-3
TGTGCCAGCAGGGACCCTAGGAACACCATATATTTT
CASRDPRNTIYF
>.|.|TRBV20-1|TRBJ2-1
TGCAGTGCGGATACCATAGGGGTTCATGAGCAGTTCTTC
CSADTIGVHEQFF
>.|.|TRBV6-5|TRBJ2-3
TGTGCCAGCAGTTCCGACTCGGCGGTGGATACGCAGTATTTT
CASSSDSAVDTQYF
>.|many|TRBV5-1|TRBJ2-1
TGCGCCAGCAGCTTAGTCAGCTCCTACAATGAGCAGTTCTTC
CASSLVSSYNEQFF
>TRBD2|few|TRBV27|TRBJ2-1
TGTGCCAGCAGTTTATTTTCCGGCGGGAGGGGGGACAATGAGCAGTTCTTC
CASSLFSGGRGDNEQFF
>TRBD1|.|TRBV6-4|TRBJ1-2
TGTGCCAGCAGCCCAGTAGGACAGGGAGACTATGGCTACACCTTC
CASSPVGQGDYGYTF
>.|few|TRBV25-1|TRBJ2-7
TGTGCCAGCAACATCCAGGGGAACGAGCAGTACTTC
CASNIQGNEQYF
>.|few|TRBV6-2/TRBV6-3|TRBJ2-5
TGTGCCAGCAGTCGGACGGTAGGGACCCAGTACTTC
CASSRTVGTQYF
>.|many|TRBV12-3/TRBV12-4|TRBJ1-3
TGTGCCAGCAGTTTTGGTCACTCTGGAAACACCATATATTTT
CASSFGHSGNTIYF
>.|many|TRBV7-9|TRBJ2-7
TGTGCCAGCAGCCGTAAGGGCTCCTACGAGCAGTACTTC
CASSRKGSYEQYF
>.|.|TRBV5-1|TRBJ2-1
TGCGCCAGCAGCTCCCTCTTGGGCGGCGAGAATGAGCAGTTCTTC
CASSSLLGGENEQFF
>TRBD1|few|TRBV27|TRBJ2-7
TGTGCCAGCAGTTCATTTGGACAGGGGCCTGACGAGCAGTACTTC
CASSSFGQGPDEQYF
>.|few|TRBV15|TRBJ2-6
TGTGCCACCAGCAGAGATCGGGGTTCTGGGGCCAACGTCCTGACTTTC
CATSRDRGSGANVLTF
>.|.|TRBV7-9|TRBJ1-2
TGTGCCAGCAGCGGGCCAGGGAACTATGGCTACACCTTC
CASSGPGNYGYTF
>.|few|TRBV6-2/TRBV6-3|TRBJ2-7
TGTGCCAGCAGACACGAGGCCTACGAGCAGTACTTC
CASRHEAYEQYF
>.|.|TRBV6-5|TRBJ1-4
TGTGCCAGCAGTTACGGGGGGAGCACTAATGAAAAACTGTTTTTT
CASSYGGSTNEKLFF
>TRBD1|.|TRBV4-1|TRBJ2-2
TGCGCCAGCAGCCAACGACAGGGCGCGAACACCGGGGAGCTGTTTTTT
CASSQRQGANTGELFF
>TRBD1|few|TRBV15|TRBJ2-2
TGTGCCACCAGCCCGACAGGGGCGAACACCGGGGAGCTGTTTTTT
CATSPTGANTGELFF
>TRBD2|.|TRBV9|TRBJ2-1
TGTGCCAGCAGCGTAGCGGGGGGAATCGTATCTGAGCAGTTCTTC
CASSVAGGIVSEQFF
>TRBD1|few|TRBV20-1|TRBJ1-2
TGCAGTGCTAGAACGGGACAGACCTTC
CSARTGQTF
>.|few|TRBV15|TRBJ2-7
TGTGCCACCAGCGGACAATCCGGGACCTACCCGGGAGAGCAGTACTTC
CATSGQSGTYPGEQYF